This passage covers 16 T cell receptor beta chains from one sample sequenced in a study of blood T cell repertoires in COVID-19. The table came from immunoSEQ multiplex PCR; TCRdb's copy has only in-frame clones and leaves some out. The sample has about 670,000 clones, 85% to 90% seen once. Input material: peripheral blood. Receptors originate from a young woman with acute or convalescent COVID-19.

J is TRBJ1-5 and V is TRBV4-1; 8 bases are shared with TRBD1. This CDR3 spans 19 amino acids. Germline CDR1 MGHRA, CDR2 YSYEKL. Trimming removed 0 bases from V and 2 bases from J; junction bases left unmatched: 12. CDR3 sequence (DNA): TGCGCCAGCAGCCAAGAAATAGGACAGGGTGGGAAGGGCAATCAGCCCCAGCATTTT. Residues: CASSQEIGQGGKGNQPQHF.

The rearrangement joins TRBV2 to TRBJ1-4; 7 nucleotides match TRBD1. The CDR3 consists of 15 residues. Germline CDR1 is SNHLY and CDR2 is FYNNEI. The junction had 11 bases not matched to a gene; V was cut back by 6 bases and J by 7 bases. Here the CDR3 DNA reads TGTGCCAGCAGGCCCACCGGGACAGAGGCTGAAAAACTGTTTTTT. Translation gives CASRPTGTEAEKLFF.

The V call is TRBV19, the J call TRBJ1-1; D is unclear. The CDR3 loop spans 17 amino acids. With 7 bases removed from V and 1 base from J, the gap between germline ends came to 22 bases. Germline assignment: CDR1 LNHDA and CDR2 SQIVND (reference sequence). CDR3 residues: CASTSPAGMKGNTEAFF. The DNA of the CDR3 is TGTGCCAGTACCTCCCCGGCGGGGATGAAGGGGAACACTGAAGCTTTCTTT.

The rearrangement joins TRBV5-1 to TRBJ1-6; D ambiguous. The germline V gene has CDR1 SGHRS and CDR2 YFSETQ. This CDR3 region has 12 residues. V lost 3 bases and J 11 bases, leaving 9 bases between the germline ends. The CDR3 nucleotides read TGCGCCAGCAGCTCCCCTCCAGCACCCCTCCACTTT. Translating gives CASSSPPAPLHF.

The CDR3 is CASSQDKGQGTAKNIQYF. In DNA, the CDR3 is TGTGCCAGCAGCCAAGATAAGGGACAGGGCACAGCCAAAAACATTCAGTACTTC. The rearrangement uses TRBV3-1 (or the pseudogene TRBV3-2) and TRBJ2-4; 9 nucleotides align to TRBD1. V lost 0 bases and J lost 0; bases outside the gene matches: 6. This CDR3 has 18 amino acids. CDR1 and CDR2 from the germline V gene are LGHDT and YNNKEL (reference sequence).

This chain joins TRBV5-1 and TRBJ1-2, with 7 bases that match TRBD1. This CDR3 contains 17 residues. Germline values: CDR1 SGHRS, CDR2 YFSETQ. Trimming removed 1 base from V and 2 bases from J; junction bases left unmatched: 11. CDR3: CASSLFGQVRLNYGYTF. The CDR3 DNA follows: TGCGCCAGCAGCTTGTTCGGACAGGTACGTCTAAACTATGGCTACACCTTC.

This chain uses TRBV5-4 with TRBJ2-6, with TRBD1 matching 11 bases. CDR3 length equals 18 residues. Germline assignment: CDR1 SGHNT and CDR2 YYREEE (reference sequence). The trim removed 4 bases at V and 0 bases at J, leaving 6 bases unmatched. The CDR3 DNA reads TGTGCCAGCAGCGTAGGACAGGGGGCGAACTCTGGGGCCAACGTCCTGACTTTC. This translates into CASSVGQGANSGANVLTF.

J is TRBJ1-5 and V is TRBV5-5; 8 nucleotides match TRBD1. Looked up from germline, CDR1 is SGHKS and CDR2 is YYEKEE (reference sequence). The V segment lost 4 bases and the J segment 7 bases; nucleotides outside the gene matches: 7. The CDR3 consists of 14 residues. In DNA, the CDR3 is TGTGCCAGCAGCCCCGGACAGGGATGGCAGCCCCAGCATTTT. It specifies CASSPGQGWQPQHF. The full variable domain, rest sourced from reference TRBV5-5 and TRBJ1-5, is DAGVTQSPTHLIKTRGQQVTLRCSPISGHKSVSWYQQVLGQGPQFIFQYYEKEERGRGNFPDRFSARQFPNYSSELNVNALLLGDSALYLCASSPGQGWQPQHFGDGTRLSIL.

The genes are TRBV19 and TRBJ1-3, with D possibly being TRBD1 (5 bases). The germline CDR1 and CDR2 sequences are LNHDA and SQIVND (reference sequence). The CDR3 contains 16 residues. V gave up 2 bases and J gave up 4 bases, with 15 bases separating them. CDR3 protein: CASSIFSGTAGNTIYF. In nucleotides, the CDR3 is TGTGCCAGTAGTATATTTTCTGGGACTGCGGGAAACACCATATATTTT.

V and J are TRBV7-8 and TRBJ1-2; D uncertain. CDR3 size: 18 residues. CDR1 and CDR2 (germline): SGHVS, FQNEAQ. V was cut by 5 bases and J by 4 bases, with 26 bases left in between. This chain's CDR3 is CASSPRRTEFKGAYGYTF. The CDR3 nucleotides read TGTGCCAGCAGCCCCCGAAGGACTGAGTTTAAGGGTGCCTATGGCTACACCTTC.

Worth noting for this clone: This CDR3 is also generated by other DNA sequences in the sample. The chain has TRBV9 and TRBJ1-2; TRBD1 matches 7 bases. V shed 1 base and J 3 bases; nucleotides not matched to a gene: 0. Germline-derived CDR1 and CDR2 are SGDLS and YYNGEE. The CDR3 runs to 13 residues. The CDR3 spells CASSVTGDYGYTF. For the CDR3, the DNA is TGTGCCAGCAGCGTAACAGGGGACTATGGCTACACCTTC.

The chain recombines TRBV4-1 with TRBJ2-2; no clear D gene. Trimming pared 5 bases from V and 6 bases from J, leaving 7 bases between. This CDR3 has 12 residues. Germline CDR1 and CDR2: MGHRA and YSYEKL. The CDR3 here is CASSFLSGELFF. The CDR3 nucleotides read TGCGCCAGCAGCTTCCTCTCCGGGGAGCTGTTTTTT.

V is TRBV2 and J is TRBJ1-2, with D unresolved. This CDR3 comprises 14 residues. The germline V gene encodes CDR1 SNHLY and CDR2 FYNNEI. Trimming shortened V by 0 bases and J by 4 bases, and 9 bases separated the two germline ends. CDR3 DNA: TGTGCCAGCAGTGAAGCCCTCTCGGGCTATGGCTACACCTTC. This translates into CASSEALSGYGYTF. Combining the CDR3 with reference TRBV2 and TRBJ1-2 gives the whole variable domain EPEVTQTPSHQVTQMGQEVILRCVPISNHLYFYWYRQILGQKVEFLVSFYNNEISEKSEIFDDQFSVERPDGSNFTLKIRSTKLEDSAMYFCASSEALSGYGYTFGSGTRLTVV.

The chain uses TRBV28 and TRBJ2-6; TRBD2 might be the D (5 bases). CDR1 and CDR2 from the germline V gene are MDHEN and SYDVKM. This CDR3 has 14 residues. Trimming took off 6 bases at V and 0 bases at J, with 6 bases between the two ends. DNA of the CDR3: TGTGCCAGCAGCACTAGCTCTGGGGCCAACGTCCTGACTTTC. It yields the protein CASSTSSGANVLTF. Full variable domain (outside the CDR3, taken from reference TRBV28 and TRBJ2-6): DVKVTQSSRYLVKRTGEKVFLECVQDMDHENMFWYRQDPGLGLRLIYFSYDVKMKEKGDIPEGYSVSREKKERFSLILESASTNQTSMYLCASSTSSGANVLTFGAGSRLTVL.

This rearrangement joins TRBV5-1 to TRBJ1-1; perhaps TRBD1 as D (6 bases). Between the trimmed V and J ends, which lost 4 bases and 4 bases, there was a span of 11 bases. Germline V gene data show CDR1 as SGHRS and CDR2 as YFSETQ. This CDR3 has 13 residues. CDR3: CASSPRGGTEAFF. The CDR3, as DNA: TGCGCCAGCAGCCCAAGGGGGGGCACTGAAGCTTTCTTT.

This clone was counted a few times. The chain has TRBV7-2 and TRBJ1-1, with D possibly being TRBD1 (5 bases). This CDR3 spans 13 amino acids. Germline CDR1 is SGHTA and CDR2 is FQGNSA. Deletions cut 5 bases from V and 7 bases from J, with 14 bases between. In DNA, the CDR3 is TGTGCCAGCAGCCGACAGATTAGCATTGAAGCTTTCTTT. Translation: CASSRQISIEAFF.